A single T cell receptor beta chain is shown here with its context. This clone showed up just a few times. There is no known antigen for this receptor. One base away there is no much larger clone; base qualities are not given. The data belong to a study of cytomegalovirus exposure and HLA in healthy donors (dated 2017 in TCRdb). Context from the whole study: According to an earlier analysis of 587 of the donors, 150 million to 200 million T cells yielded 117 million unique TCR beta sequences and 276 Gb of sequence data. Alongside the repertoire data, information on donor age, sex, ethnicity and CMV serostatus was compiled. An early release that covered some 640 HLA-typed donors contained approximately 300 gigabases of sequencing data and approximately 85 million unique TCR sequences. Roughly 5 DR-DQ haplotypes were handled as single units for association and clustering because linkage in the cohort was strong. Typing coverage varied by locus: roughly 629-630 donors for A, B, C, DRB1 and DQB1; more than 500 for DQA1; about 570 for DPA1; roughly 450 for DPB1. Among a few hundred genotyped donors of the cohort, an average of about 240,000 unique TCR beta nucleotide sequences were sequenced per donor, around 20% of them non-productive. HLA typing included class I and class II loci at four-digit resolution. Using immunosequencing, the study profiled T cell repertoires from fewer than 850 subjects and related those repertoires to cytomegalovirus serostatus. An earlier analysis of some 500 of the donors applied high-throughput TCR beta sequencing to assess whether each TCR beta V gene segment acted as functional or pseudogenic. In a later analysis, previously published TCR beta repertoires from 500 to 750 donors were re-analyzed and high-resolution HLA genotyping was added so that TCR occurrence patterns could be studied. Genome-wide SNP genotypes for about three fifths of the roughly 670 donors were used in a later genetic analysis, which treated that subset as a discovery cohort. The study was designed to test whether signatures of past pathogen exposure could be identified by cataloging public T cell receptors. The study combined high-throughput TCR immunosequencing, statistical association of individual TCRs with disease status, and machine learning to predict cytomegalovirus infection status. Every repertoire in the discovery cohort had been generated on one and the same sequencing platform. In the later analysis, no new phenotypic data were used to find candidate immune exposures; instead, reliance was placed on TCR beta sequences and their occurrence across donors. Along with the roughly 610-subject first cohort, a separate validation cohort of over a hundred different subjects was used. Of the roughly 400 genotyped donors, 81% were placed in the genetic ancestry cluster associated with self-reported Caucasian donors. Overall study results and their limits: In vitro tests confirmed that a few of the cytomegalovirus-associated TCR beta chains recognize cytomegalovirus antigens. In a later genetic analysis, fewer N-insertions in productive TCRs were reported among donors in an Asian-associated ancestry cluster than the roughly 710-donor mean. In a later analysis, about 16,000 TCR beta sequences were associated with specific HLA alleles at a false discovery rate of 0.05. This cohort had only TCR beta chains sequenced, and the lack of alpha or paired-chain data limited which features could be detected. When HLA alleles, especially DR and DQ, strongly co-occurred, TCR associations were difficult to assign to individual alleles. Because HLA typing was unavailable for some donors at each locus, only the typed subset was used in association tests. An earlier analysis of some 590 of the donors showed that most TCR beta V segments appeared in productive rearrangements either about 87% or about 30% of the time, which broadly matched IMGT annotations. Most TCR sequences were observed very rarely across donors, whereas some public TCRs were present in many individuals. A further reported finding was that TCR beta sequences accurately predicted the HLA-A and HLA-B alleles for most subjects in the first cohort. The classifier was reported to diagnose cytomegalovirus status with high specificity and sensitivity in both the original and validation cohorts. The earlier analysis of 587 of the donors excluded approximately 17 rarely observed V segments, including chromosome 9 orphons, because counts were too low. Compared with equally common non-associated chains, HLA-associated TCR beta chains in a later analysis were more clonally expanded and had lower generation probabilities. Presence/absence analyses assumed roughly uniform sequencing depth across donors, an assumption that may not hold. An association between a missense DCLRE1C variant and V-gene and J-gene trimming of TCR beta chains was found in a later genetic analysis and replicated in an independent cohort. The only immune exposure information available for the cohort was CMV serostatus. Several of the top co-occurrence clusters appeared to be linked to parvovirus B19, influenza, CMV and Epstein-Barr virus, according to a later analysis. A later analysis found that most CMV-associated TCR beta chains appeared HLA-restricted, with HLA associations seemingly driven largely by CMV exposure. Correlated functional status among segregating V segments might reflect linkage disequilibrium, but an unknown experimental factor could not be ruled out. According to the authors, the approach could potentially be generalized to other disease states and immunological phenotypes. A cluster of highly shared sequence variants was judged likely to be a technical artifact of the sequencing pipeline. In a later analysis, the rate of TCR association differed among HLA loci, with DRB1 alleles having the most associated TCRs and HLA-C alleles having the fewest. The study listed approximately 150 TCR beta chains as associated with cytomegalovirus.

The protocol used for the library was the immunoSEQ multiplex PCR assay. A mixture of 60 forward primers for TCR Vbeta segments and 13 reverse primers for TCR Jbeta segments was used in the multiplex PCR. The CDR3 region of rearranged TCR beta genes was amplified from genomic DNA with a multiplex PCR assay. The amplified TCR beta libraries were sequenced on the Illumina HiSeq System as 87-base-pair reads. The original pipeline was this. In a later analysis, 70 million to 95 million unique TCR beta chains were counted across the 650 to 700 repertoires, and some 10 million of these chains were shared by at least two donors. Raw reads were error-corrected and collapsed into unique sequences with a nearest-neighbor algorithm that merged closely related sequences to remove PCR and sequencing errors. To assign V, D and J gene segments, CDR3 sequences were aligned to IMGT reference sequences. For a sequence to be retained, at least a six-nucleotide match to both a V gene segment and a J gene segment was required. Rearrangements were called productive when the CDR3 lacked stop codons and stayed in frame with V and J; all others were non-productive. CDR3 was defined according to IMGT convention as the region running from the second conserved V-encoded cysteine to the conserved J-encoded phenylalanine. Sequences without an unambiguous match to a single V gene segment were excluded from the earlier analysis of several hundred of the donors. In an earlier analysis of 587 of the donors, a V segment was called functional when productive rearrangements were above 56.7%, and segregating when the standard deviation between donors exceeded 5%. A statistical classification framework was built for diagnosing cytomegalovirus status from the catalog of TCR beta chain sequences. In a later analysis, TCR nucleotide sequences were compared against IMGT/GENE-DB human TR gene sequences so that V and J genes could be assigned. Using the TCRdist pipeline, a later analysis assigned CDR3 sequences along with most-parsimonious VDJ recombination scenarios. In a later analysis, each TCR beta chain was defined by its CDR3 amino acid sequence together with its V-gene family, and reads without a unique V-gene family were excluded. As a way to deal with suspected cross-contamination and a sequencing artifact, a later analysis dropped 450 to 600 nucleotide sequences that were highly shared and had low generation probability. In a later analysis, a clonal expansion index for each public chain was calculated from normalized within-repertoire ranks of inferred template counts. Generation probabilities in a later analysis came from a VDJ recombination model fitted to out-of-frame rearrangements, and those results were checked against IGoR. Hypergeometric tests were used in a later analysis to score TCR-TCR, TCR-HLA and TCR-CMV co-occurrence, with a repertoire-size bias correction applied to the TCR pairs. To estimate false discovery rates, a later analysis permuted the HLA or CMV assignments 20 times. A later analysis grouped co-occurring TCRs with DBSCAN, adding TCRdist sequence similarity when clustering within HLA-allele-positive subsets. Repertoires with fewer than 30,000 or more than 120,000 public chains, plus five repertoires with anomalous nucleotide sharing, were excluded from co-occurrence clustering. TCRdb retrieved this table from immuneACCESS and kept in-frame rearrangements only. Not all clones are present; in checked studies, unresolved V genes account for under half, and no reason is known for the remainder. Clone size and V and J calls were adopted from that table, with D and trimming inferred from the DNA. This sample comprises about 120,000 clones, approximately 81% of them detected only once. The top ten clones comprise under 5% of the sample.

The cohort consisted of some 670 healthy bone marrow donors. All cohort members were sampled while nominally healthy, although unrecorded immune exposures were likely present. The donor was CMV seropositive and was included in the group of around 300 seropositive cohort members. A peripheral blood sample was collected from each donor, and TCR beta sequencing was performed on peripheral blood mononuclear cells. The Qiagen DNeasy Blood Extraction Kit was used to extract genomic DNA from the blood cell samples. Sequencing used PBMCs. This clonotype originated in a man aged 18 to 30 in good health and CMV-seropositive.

In nucleotides, the sequence is TGCGCCAGCAGCCCTAGAGAAGGGGCGGTATATGGCTACACCTTC. This sequence encodes CASSPREGAVYGYTF. The sequence is built from TRBV4-1 and TRBJ1-2; 5 matching bases give a weak D call of TRBD1. Taken from the germline V gene, the CDR1 and CDR2 loops are MGHRA and YSYEKL. Including the terminal cysteine and phenylalanine, the CDR3 comprises 15 residues. The only DNA kept is the CDR3, 45 bases in frame from the first base. Trimming takes 4 bases from V and 5 bases from J, and the germline ends sit 17 bases apart.